Reported below is one TCR beta chain. The antigen is unknown. This specimen belongs to a study of shared clonotypes between healthy human individuals. Study findings and constraints: It was anticipated that sequencing depth would influence how many clonotypes donors shared.

The authors ran unsorted PBMC replicate PCRs on about 300 ng DNA, around 33,000 T cell genomes. Produced via immunoSEQ multiplex PCR; TCRdb's table is partial and in-frame only. The table lists about 520,000 clones, roughly 80% of them singletons, with approximately 11% in the top ten. J lost 7 bases, V lost 3 bases, and 10 bases had no gene match. Germline CDR1 and CDR2: SGHRS and YFSETQ. The length of the CDR3 is 17 residues. The receptor's source is a woman aged 40 to 50 in good health. Some clones in this sample may be carry-over from other donors' samples. The V gene is TRBV5-1, the J gene TRBJ2-2; 12 nucleotides align to TRBD2. Sequencing input: PBMCs. DNA for the CDR3: TGCGCCAGCAGCTATTACTCTAGCGGGAGGGCCGGCGGGGAGCTGTTTTTT. It codes for CASSYYSSGRAGGELFF.